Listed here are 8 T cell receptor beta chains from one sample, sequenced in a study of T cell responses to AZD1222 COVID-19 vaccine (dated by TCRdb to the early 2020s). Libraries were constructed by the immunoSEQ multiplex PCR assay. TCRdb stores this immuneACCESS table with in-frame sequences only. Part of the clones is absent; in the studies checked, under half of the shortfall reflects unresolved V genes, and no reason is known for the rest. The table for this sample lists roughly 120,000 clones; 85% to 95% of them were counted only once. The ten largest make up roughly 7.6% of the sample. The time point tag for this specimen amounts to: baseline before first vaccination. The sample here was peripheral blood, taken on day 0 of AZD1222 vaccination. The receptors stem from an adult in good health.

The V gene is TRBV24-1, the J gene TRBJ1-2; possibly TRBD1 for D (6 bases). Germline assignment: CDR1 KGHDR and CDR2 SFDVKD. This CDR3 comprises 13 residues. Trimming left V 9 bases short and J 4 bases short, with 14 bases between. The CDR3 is CATSPGASYGYTF. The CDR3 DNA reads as TGTGCCACCTCCCCGGGGGCATCCTATGGCTACACCTTC.

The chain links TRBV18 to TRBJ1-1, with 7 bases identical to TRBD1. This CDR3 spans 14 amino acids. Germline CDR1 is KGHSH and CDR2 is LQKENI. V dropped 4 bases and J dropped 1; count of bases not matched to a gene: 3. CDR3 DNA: TGTGCCAGCTCACGGGACAGACAGAACACTGAAGCTTTCTTT. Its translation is CASSRDRQNTEAFF.

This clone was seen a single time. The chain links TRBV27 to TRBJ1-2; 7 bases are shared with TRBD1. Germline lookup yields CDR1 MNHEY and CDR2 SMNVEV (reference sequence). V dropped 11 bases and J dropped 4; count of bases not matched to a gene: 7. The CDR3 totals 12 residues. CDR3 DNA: TGTGCCGCCCGGGGACAGTCCTATGGCTACACCTTC. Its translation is CAARGQSYGYTF.

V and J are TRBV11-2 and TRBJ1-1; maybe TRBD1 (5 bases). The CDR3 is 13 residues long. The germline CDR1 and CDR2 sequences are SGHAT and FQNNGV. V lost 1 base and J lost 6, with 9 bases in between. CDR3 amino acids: CASSLVPGPEAFF. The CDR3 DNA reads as TGTGCCAGCAGCTTAGTGCCAGGGCCTGAAGCTTTCTTT.

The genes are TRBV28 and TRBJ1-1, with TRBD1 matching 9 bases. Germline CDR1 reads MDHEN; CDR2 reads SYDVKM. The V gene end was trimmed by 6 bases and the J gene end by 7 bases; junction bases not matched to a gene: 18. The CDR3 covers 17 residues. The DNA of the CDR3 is TGTGCCAGCAGAACCTCCGACAGGGGGTCCTTTTTCGGTGAAGCTTTCTTT. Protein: CASRTSDRGSFFGEAFF.

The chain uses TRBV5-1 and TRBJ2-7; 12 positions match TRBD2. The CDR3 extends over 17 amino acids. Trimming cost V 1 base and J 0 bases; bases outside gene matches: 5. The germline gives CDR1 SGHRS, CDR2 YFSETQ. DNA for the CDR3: TGCGCCAGCAGCTTGTGGACTAGCGGGGACTTCTCCTACGAGCAGTACTTC. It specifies CASSLWTSGDFSYEQYF.

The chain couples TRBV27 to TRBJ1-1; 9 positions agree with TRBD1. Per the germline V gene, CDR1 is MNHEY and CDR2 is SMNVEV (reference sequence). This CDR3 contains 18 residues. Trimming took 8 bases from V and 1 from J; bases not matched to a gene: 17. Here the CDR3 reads CASRRTLQGARQNTEAFF. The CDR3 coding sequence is TGTGCCAGCCGAAGGACTTTACAGGGGGCTAGACAGAACACTGAAGCTTTCTTT.

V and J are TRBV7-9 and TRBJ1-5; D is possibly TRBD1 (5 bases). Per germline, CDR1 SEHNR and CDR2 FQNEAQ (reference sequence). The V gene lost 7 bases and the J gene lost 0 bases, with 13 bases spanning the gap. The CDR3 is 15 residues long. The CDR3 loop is CASTLTADSNQPQHF. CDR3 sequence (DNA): TGTGCCAGCACCTTGACAGCAGATAGCAATCAGCCCCAGCATTTT.